This TCR beta chain appears in the sequencing data of a study of T cells after yellow fever vaccination. One entry per CDR3 protein results from TCRdb running MiXCR on the 5' RACE reads. Among about 160,000 distinct CDR3 sequences listed, around 7.2% were seen once. The CDR3 extends over 13 amino acids. Germline CDR1 and CDR2: DFQATT and SNEGSKA (reference sequence). Trimming pared 3 bases from V and 3 bases from J, leaving 11 bases between. J is TRBJ2-5 and V is TRBV20-1; tentative D call: TRBD1 (6 bases). The sequencing used CD4+ T cells sorted from PBMCs, collected less than 6 days after the first yellow fever vaccination. The origin of this receptor is a man younger than 30 who received the YFV17D yellow fever vaccine. The DNA of the CDR3 is TGCAGTGCTAGGGGAGACAGGAAAGAGACCCAGTACTTC. It yields the protein CSARGDRKETQYF.